This passage covers 17 T cell receptor beta chains from one sample sequenced in a study of T-cell memory formation after mild COVID-19. In TCRdb, the 5' RACE reads were re-called with MiXCR into one record per CDR3 protein. Altogether approximately 400,000 distinct CDR3 sequences are present, roughly 24% being singletons, with the ten largest covering 8.8%. Material for sequencing was PBMCs or a T cell subset sorted from them (not recorded which). These receptors all stem from an adult woman who had mild COVID-19 (a few samples of this study predate the infection). Cell type and time point are not known.

This clonotype has just a few counts. CDR3 sequence: CASSPTGYTEAFF. CDR3 nucleotide sequence: TGTGCCAGCAGCCCGACAGGGTACACTGAAGCTTTCTTT. This chain joins TRBV4-2 and TRBJ1-1; 7 bases align to TRBD1. The CDR3 extends over 13 amino acids. V shed 4 bases, J shed 3 bases, and the junction held 2 bases outside the gene matches. In germline, CDR1 is LGHNA, CDR2 YNFKEQ.

This chain links TRBV5-6 with TRBJ2-5, with a weak D call TRBD2 (6 bases). Trimming took off 7 bases at V and 5 bases at J, with 15 bases between the two ends. The CDR3 totals 13 residues. CDR1 is SGHDT and CDR2 is YYEEEE in the germline V gene. The DNA of the CDR3 is TGTGCCAGCGGAAAGGGAGGATGGGAGACCCAGTACTTC. Its protein is CASGKGGWETQYF.

V is TRBV6-5 and J is TRBJ1-1; no firm D call. V lost 6 bases and J 0 bases, leaving 8 bases between the germline ends. Germline V gives CDR1 MNHEY, CDR2 SVGAGI. The CDR3 runs to 13 residues. The CDR3 here is CASRPHMNTEAFF. The CDR3 nucleotides are TGTGCCAGCAGACCCCACATGAACACTGAAGCTTTCTTT.

This clonotype showed up just a few times. This rearrangement joins TRBV10-3 to TRBJ2-1; D tentatively fits TRBD1 or TRBD2 (5 bases each). There are 15 residues in the CDR3. Germline V gene sequence: CDR1 ENHRY, CDR2 SYGVKD. Trimming pared 5 bases from V and 6 bases from J, leaving 17 bases between. DNA for the CDR3: TGTGCCATCAGTACTGATGGGGGACCTTCCAATGAGCAGTTCTTC. Translated, it gives CAISTDGGPSNEQFF.

This rearrangement joins TRBV20-1 to TRBJ2-1; D uncertain. The V end lost 3 bases, the J end lost 6 bases, and 12 bases lay between the germline ends. The CDR3 contains 13 residues. The germline CDR1 and CDR2 sequences are DFQATT and SNEGSKA (reference sequence). CDR3 bases: TGCAGTGCTAGCGGTCCGAACCCCAATGAGCAGTTCTTC. It codes for CSASGPNPNEQFF.

The gene calls are TRBV13 and TRBJ2-1; 9 bases are shared with TRBD1. Germline lookup yields CDR1 PRHDT and CDR2 FYEKMQ (reference sequence). CDR3 length equals 15 residues. V gave up 5 bases and J gave up 7 bases; unmatched junction bases: 9. The CDR3 DNA reads TGTGCCAGCAGCCCAGAGGACAGGGGCGGGAATGAGCAGTTCTTC. Residues: CASSPEDRGGNEQFF.

This clonotype occurred many times. The V and J genes are TRBV20-1 and TRBJ2-6; 8 nucleotides align to TRBD1. The CDR3 is 16 amino acids. From germline, CDR1 is DFQATT and CDR2 SNEGSKA (reference sequence). Unmatched junction bases numbered 3, after V lost 2 bases and J lost 0 bases. The CDR3: CSARTGTGSGANVLTF. The CDR3 bases are TGCAGTGCTAGAACAGGGACAGGCTCTGGGGCCAACGTCCTGACTTTC.

The chain has TRBV30 and TRBJ1-5; possible D gene TRBD1, 6 bases. Germline-derived CDR1 and CDR2 are GTSNPN and SVGIG (reference sequence). Trimming cost V 6 bases and J 0 bases, with 12 bases left between them. The CDR3 has 14 amino acids. CDR3 DNA sequence: TGTGCCTGTCCCGGACAGCATAGCAATCAGCCCCAGCATTTT. Protein: CACPGQHSNQPQHF.

The CDR3 reads CASSPRPHSKREIFLEQFF. The CDR3 bases are TGTGCCAGCAGCCCTCGACCGCACTCAAAGCGGGAGATTTTTCTTGAGCAGTTCTTC. The rearrangement joins TRBV7-9 to TRBJ2-1; 8 nucleotides align to TRBD2. Trimming at V came to 5 bases and at J to 9 bases, leaving 24 bases not matched to a gene. Germline CDR1 and CDR2: SEHNR and FQNEAQ (reference sequence). CDR3 length equals 19 residues.

This clonotype came up a few times. The chain links TRBV6-5 to TRBJ2-6; D could derive from TRBD1 or TRBD2 (5 bases each). CDR1 is MNHEY, CDR2 SVGAGI, per germline. The CDR3 runs to 17 residues. V gave up 8 bases and J gave up 0 bases, with 17 bases separating them. CDR3 region: CASVRDRRYSGANVLTF. CDR3 bases: TGTGCCAGCGTCAGGGATCGGAGGTACTCTGGGGCCAACGTCCTGACTTTC.

V gene TRBV5-1 combines with J gene TRBJ2-5; D remains unclear. In germline, CDR1 is SGHRS, CDR2 YFSETQ. The ends were cut back, 0 bases at V and 5 bases at J, with 11 bases in the middle. The CDR3 loop spans 14 amino acids. DNA for the CDR3: TGCGCCAGCAGCTTGGATGTCGCGATGGAGACCCAGTACTTC. Its translation: CASSLDVAMETQYF.

This clonotype has just a few counts. V and J are TRBV5-6 and TRBJ1-2; possibly TRBD1 for D (5 bases). Germline V lookup: CDR1 SGHDT, CDR2 YYEEEE. V was trimmed by 4 bases and J by 4 bases, leaving 17 bases between them. The CDR3 extends over 15 amino acids. Here the CDR3 reads CASSKLQGVGYGYTF. The CDR3 region has the DNA TGTGCCAGCAGCAAACTCCAGGGTGTGGGCTATGGCTACACCTTC.

The chain couples TRBV29-1 to TRBJ1-2; D is ambiguous. The CDR3 loop spans 15 amino acids. V lost 1 base to trimming and J lost 2 bases, with 14 bases between them. Germline CDR1 SQVTM, CDR2 ANQGSEA. The CDR3 spells CSVEGPSGENYGYTF. DNA of the CDR3: TGCAGCGTTGAAGGCCCCTCAGGAGAGAACTATGGCTACACCTTC. Filled out from reference TRBV29-1 and TRBJ1-2, the complete variable domain reads SAVISQKPSRDICQRGTSLTIQCQVDSQVTMMFWYRQQPGQSLTLIATANQGSEATYESGFVIDKFPISRPNLTFSTLTVSNMSPEDSSIYLCSVEGPSGENYGYTFGSGTRLTVV.

The chain carries TRBV28 and TRBJ2-1, with a tentative D call TRBD2 (5 bases). The length of the CDR3 is 12 residues. Germline CDR1 reads MDHEN; CDR2 reads SYDVKM. V lost 6 bases to trimming and J lost 8 bases, with 11 bases between them. CDR3 in amino acids: CASSSPGDEQFF. The CDR3 nucleotides read TGTGCCAGCAGCTCCCCCGGGGATGAGCAGTTCTTC. The whole variable domain, remainder taken from reference TRBV28 and TRBJ2-1, is DVKVTQSSRYLVKRTGEKVFLECVQDMDHENMFWYRQDPGLGLRLIYFSYDVKMKEKGDIPEGYSVSREKKERFSLILESASTNQTSMYLCASSSPGDEQFFGPGTRLTVL.

This clonotype was seen a handful of times. CDR3 residues: CASSQALVPDTQYF. The CDR3 nucleotides read TGCGCCAGCAGCCAAGCCCTAGTCCCAGATACGCAGTATTTT. V is TRBV4-1 and J is TRBJ2-3; D not certain. Germline V gene sequence: CDR1 MGHRA, CDR2 YSYEKL. This CDR3 contains 14 residues. The V end lost 1 base, the J end lost 4 bases, and 9 bases lay between the germline ends.

This clonotype turned up a few times. This chain links TRBV12-3 or TRBV12-4 with TRBJ1-1; 8 bases align to TRBD1. The CDR3 runs to 15 residues. The V and J ends lost 5 bases and 1 base, in that order; junction bases with no gene match: 6. The DNA of the CDR3 is TGTGCCAGCAGTCCACACAGGGGGTGGAACACTGAAGCTTTCTTT. Its protein product is CASSPHRGWNTEAFF.

The J gene is TRBJ2-1, the V gene TRBV12-3 or TRBV12-4; TRBD2 aligns across 11 bases. The CDR3 spans 15 residues. V trimming: 5 bases; J trimming: 5 bases; junction bases outside the gene matches: 5. As DNA, the CDR3 is TGTGCCAGCAGTCCCGGGACTAGCGGTCACAATGAGCAGTTCTTC. Protein product: CASSPGTSGHNEQFF.